Given below is one TCR beta chain in context. The data stem from a study of sequential checkpoint blockade in melanoma. Across the whole study: Randomization was 1:1 between first-line nivolumab→ipilimumab and ipilimumab→nivolumab.

TCRdb keeps only in-frame clones here, not all; method: immunoSEQ multiplex PCR. The table records about 12,000 clones, around 67% of them present only once. This sample's treatment: randomized to nivolumab then ipilimumab (arm A) or the reverse (arm B). Patients had received no earlier DNA-damaging chemotherapy. The CDR3 loop spans 17 amino acids. V lost 8 bases and J lost 7; bases outside the gene matches: 19. From germline, CDR1 is SEHNR and CDR2 FQNEAQ (reference sequence). The sequencing here drew on CD8+ T cells sorted from blood (inferred from file names), taken from a patient given nivolumab and ipilimumab in sequence. The source of this sequence is a human donor with melanoma. The gene calls are TRBV7-9 and TRBJ2-1; 8 bases align to TRBD2. The CDR3 DNA is TGTGCCAGCGCTGACACTTTCGGGAGGGCCCCGGGTAATGAGCAGTTCTTC. Protein: CASADTFGRAPGNEQFF.